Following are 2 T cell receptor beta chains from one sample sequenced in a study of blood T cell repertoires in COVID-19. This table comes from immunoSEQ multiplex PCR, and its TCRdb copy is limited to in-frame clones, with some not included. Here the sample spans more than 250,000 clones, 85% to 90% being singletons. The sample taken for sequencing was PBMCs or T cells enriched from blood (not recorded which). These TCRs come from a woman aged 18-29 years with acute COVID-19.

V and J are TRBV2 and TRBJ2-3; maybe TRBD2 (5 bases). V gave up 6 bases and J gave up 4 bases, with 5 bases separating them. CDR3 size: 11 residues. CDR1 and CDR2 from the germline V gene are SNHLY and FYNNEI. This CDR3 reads CASSGADTQYF. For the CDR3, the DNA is TGTGCCAGCAGCGGGGCAGATACGCAGTATTTT.

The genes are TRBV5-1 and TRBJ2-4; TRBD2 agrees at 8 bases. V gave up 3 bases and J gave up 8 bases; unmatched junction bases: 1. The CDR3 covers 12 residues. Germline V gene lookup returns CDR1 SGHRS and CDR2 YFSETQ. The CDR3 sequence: CASSSTSDIQYF. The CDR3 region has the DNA TGCGCCAGCAGCTCGACTAGCGACATTCAGTACTTC. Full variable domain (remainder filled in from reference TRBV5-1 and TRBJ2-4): KAGVTQTPRYLIKTRGQQVTLSCSPISGHRSVSWYQQTPGQGLQFLFEYFSETQRNKGNFPGRFSGRQFSNSRSEMNVSTLELGDSALYLCASSSTSDIQYFGAGTRLSVL.